The present entry profiles one T cell receptor (beta chain) with its context. The sample originates from a study of PD-1 and CTLA-4 blockade in melanoma. Method: immunoSEQ multiplex PCR; TCRdb's copy keeps in-frame clones and lacks some. The table shows 28,000 or so clones, with about 91% occurring only once. CDR1 LNHDA and CDR2 SQIVND come from the germline V gene (reference sequence). The CDR3 consists of 14 residues. Between the trimmed V and J ends, which lost 2 bases and 1 base, there was a span of 8 bases. The rearrangement links TRBV19 to TRBJ1-1; TRBD1 is a possible D gene (5 bases). Sequenced material: CD8+ T cells from peripheral blood, taken from a patient given anti-PD-1 treatment. The TCR was taken from a human donor with melanoma. The CDR3 loop is CASSIQGGNTEAFF. In DNA, the CDR3 is TGTGCCAGTAGTATACAGGGAGGGAACACTGAAGCTTTCTTT.